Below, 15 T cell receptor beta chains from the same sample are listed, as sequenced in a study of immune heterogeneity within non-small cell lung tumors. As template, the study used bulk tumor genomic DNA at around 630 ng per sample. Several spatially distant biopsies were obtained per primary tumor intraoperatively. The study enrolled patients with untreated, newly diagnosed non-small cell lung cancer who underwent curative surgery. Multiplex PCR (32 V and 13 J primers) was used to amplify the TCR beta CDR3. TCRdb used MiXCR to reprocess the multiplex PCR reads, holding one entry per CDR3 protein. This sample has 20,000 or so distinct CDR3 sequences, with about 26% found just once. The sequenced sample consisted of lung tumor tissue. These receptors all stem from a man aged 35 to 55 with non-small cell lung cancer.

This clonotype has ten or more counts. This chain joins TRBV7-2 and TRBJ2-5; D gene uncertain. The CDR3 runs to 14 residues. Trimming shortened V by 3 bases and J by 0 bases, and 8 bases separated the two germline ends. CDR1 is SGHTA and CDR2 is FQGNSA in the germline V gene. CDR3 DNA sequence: TGTGCCAGCAGCTTCTCCCCTAACCAAGAGACCCAGTACTTC. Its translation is CASSFSPNQETQYF. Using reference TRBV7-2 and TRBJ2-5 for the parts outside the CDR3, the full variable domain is GAGVSQSPSNKVTEKGKDVELRCDPISGHTALYWYRQSLGQGLEFLIYFQGNSAPDKSGLPSDRFSAERTGGSVSTLTIQRTQQEDSAVYLCASSFSPNQETQYFGPGTRLLVL.

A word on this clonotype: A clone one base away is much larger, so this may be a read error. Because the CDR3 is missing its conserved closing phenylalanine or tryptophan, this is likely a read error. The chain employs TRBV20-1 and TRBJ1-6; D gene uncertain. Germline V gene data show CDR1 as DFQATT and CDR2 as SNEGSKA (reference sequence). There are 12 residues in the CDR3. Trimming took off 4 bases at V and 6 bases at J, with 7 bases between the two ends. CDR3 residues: CSAKQPNSPLHS. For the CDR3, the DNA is TGCAGTGCTAAACAGCCTAATTCACCCCTCCACTCT.

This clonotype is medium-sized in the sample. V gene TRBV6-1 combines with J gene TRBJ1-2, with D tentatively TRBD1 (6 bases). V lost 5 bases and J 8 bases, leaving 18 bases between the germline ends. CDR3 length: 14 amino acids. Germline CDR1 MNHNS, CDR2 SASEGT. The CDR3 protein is CASSTNREGIGYTF. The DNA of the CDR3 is TGTGCCAGCAGTACCAACAGGGAGGGGATCGGCTACACCTTC.

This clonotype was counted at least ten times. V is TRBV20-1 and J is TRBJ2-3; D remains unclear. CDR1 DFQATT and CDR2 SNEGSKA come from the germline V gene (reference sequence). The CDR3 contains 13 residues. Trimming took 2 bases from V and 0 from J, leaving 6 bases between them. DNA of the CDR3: TGCAGTGCTAGATTGGACAGCACAGATACGCAGTATTTT. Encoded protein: CSARLDSTDTQYF.

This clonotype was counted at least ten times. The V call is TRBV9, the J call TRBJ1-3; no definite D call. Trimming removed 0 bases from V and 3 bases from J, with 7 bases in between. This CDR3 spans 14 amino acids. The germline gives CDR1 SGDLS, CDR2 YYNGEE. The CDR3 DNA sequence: TGTGCCAGCAGCGTAGGTCCTCTTGGAAACACCATATATTTT. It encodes CASSVGPLGNTIYF.

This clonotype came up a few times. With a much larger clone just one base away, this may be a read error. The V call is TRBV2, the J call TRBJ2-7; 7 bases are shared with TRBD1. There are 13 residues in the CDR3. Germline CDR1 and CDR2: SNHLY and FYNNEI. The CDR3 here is CASTPDRRYGQYF. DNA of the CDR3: TGTGCCAGCACCCCGGACAGGAGGTACGGGCAGTACTTC.

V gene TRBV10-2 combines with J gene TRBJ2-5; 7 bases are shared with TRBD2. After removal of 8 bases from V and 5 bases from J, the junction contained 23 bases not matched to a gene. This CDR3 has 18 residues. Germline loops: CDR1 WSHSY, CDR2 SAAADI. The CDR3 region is CASFYPPLAGVLGETQYF. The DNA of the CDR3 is TGCGCCAGCTTCTACCCCCCTCTTGCGGGAGTACTTGGGGAGACCCAGTACTTC.

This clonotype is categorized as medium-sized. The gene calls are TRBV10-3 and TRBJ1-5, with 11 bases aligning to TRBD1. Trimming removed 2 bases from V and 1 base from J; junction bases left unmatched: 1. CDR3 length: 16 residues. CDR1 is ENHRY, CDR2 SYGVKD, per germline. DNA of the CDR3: TGTGCCATCAGTGAGCGGGACAGGGGGAGCAATCAGCCCCAGCATTTT. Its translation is CAISERDRGSNQPQHF.

The CDR3 spells CASSLNELAGSPTQYF. CDR3 bases: TGCGCCAGCAGCTTGAACGAGCTAGCGGGGAGTCCTACGCAGTATTTT. The rearrangement links TRBV5-1 to TRBJ2-3, with 9 bases fitting TRBD2. V lost 1 base, J lost 8 bases, and 11 bases stayed unmatched. This CDR3 comprises 16 residues. The germline gives CDR1 SGHRS, CDR2 YFSETQ.

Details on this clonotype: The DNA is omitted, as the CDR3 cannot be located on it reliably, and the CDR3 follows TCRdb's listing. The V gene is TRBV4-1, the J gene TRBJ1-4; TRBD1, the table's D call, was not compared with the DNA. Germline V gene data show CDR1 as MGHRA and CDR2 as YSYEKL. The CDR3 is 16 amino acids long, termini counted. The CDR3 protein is CASSQGAEQLMKNCFF.

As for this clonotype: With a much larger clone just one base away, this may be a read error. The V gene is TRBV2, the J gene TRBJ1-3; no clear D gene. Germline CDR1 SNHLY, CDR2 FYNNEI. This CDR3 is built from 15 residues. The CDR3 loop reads CASSLDGISENTIYF. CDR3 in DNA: TGTGCCAGCAGTCTTGACGGAATCTCTGAAAACACCATATATTTT.

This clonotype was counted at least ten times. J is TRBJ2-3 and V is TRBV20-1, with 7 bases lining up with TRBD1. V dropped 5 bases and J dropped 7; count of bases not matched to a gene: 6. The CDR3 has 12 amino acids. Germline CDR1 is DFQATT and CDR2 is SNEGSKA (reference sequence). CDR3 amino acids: CSAPDRAYTQYF. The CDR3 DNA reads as TGCAGTGCTCCCGACAGGGCCTATACGCAGTATTTT.

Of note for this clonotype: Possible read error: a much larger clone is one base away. The CDR3 sequence is CASRAGQGSAEQYF. As DNA, the CDR3 is TGTGCCAGTAGAGCGGGACAGGGATCTGCTGAGCAGTACTTC. The rearrangement uses TRBV19 and TRBJ2-7, with 9 bases identical to TRBD1. The V gene end was trimmed by 6 bases and the J gene end by 7 bases; junction bases not matched to a gene: 10. The CDR3 length is 14 residues. Germline CDR1 reads LNHDA; CDR2 reads SQIVND (reference sequence).

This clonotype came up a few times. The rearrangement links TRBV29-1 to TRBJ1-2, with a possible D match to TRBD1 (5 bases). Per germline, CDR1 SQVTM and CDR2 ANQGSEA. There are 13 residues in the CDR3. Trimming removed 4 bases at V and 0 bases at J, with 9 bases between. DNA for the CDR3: TGCAGCGTTGCGGAGGGGCCTAACTATGGCTACACCTTC. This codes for CSVAEGPNYGYTF.

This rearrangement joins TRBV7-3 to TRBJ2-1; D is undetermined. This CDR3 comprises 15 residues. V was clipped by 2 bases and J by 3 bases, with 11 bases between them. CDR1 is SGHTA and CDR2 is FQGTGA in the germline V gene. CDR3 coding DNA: TGTGCCAGCAGCTTACTGGCGTTACACTACAATGAGCAGTTCTTC. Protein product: CASSLLALHYNEQFF.